Reported below is one T cell receptor beta chain. Its antigen is unidentified. This sample is drawn from a study of cytotoxic CD8 clonotypes in ibrutinib-treated CLL. Findings and caveats of the study: Baseline clonality, above age-matched healthy donor levels, tracked circulating CD8+ T-cell counts.

TCRdb's copy holds only in-frame clones and misses some; the assay was immunoSEQ multiplex PCR. The repertoire includes 110,000 to 150,000 clones, about 80% of them detected once, and around 4.9% sits in the top ten. The germline gives CDR1 GTSNPN, CDR2 SVGIG (reference sequence). V lost 3 bases, J lost 5 bases, and 11 bases lay in between. This CDR3 region has 14 residues. The rearrangement uses TRBV30 and TRBJ1-6; D remains ambiguous. The TCR sequence derives from a human donor with chronic lymphocytic leukemia. This specimen consisted of PBMCs, obtained after 24 months of ibrutinib treatment. CDR3 residues: CAWRFYGDNSPLHF. The CDR3, as DNA: TGTGCCTGGAGGTTCTACGGGGATAATTCACCCCTCCACTTT.